This TCR beta chain was sequenced in a study of cytomegalovirus exposure and HLA in healthy donors. On the study more broadly: Earlier findings included some 120 million unique TCR beta sequences obtained from 170 million or so T cells.

This clone appeared a few times. Its antigen remains unknown. Researchers ran the PCR with 60 Vbeta and 13 Jbeta primers. Assay: immunoSEQ multiplex PCR; the TCRdb copy retains only in-frame clones and omits some. The table includes 150,000 to 200,000 clones, 10% to 15% detected once. Study-wide results and caveats: A later analysis linked a missense DCLRE1C variant to TCR beta V- and J-gene trimming. Cytomegalovirus-associated TCR beta chains were listed, numbering 150 to 200. Because they were indistinguishable, some V segments, including TRBV6-2 and TRBV6-3, were excluded.

CDR1 is SGHTA and CDR2 is FQGNSA in the germline V gene. The CDR3 covers 14 residues. V shed 5 bases and J 4 bases; nucleotides not matched to a gene: 7. The TCR comes from a man aged 50-60 years in good health and CMV-seropositive. V gene TRBV7-2 combines with J gene TRBJ1-1; 7 nucleotides align to TRBD1. Material for sequencing was PBMCs. CDR3 amino acids: CASSKTGSITEAFF. DNA for the CDR3: TGTGCCAGCAGCAAGACAGGGTCTATCACTGAAGCTTTCTTT. Variable domain in full (rest from reference TRBV7-2 and TRBJ1-1): GAGVSQSPSNKVTEKGKDVELRCDPISGHTALYWYRQSLGQGLEFLIYFQGNSAPDKSGLPSDRFSAERTGGSVSTLTIQRTQQEDSAVYLCASSKTGSITEAFFGQGTRLTVV.